The 30 T cell receptor beta chains in this list originate from one sample, sequenced in a study of T cells in Graves' hyperthyroidism and ophthalmopathy. RNA transcripts served as the template for amplifying TCR beta CDR3 regions. HTBI primers drove first-round RT-PCR of the TCR CDR3. TCRdb re-derived calls from the multiplex PCR reads in MiXCR, one entry per CDR3 protein. Of 560,000 or so distinct CDR3 sequences detected, 15% to 20% appear once; the ten largest clones hold approximately 50%. Sequences were obtained from blood. These receptors came from a middle-aged man with Graves' ophthalmopathy.

This clonotype occurred many times. This chain connects TRBV20-1 to TRBJ2-1; possibly TRBD2 for D (5 bases). The V end lost 6 bases, the J end lost 2 bases, and 14 bases lay between the germline ends. This CDR3 is built from 14 residues. Germline assignment: CDR1 DFQATT and CDR2 SNEGSKA (reference sequence). CDR3 protein: CSAIGLSTYNEQFF. DNA of the CDR3: TGCAGTGCCATCGGACTCTCAACCTACAATGAGCAGTTCTTC.

This clonotype was seen a few times. The chain couples TRBV14 to TRBJ2-7, with D tentatively TRBD1 (5 bases). This CDR3 contains 15 residues. Germline lookup yields CDR1 SGHDN and CDR2 FVKESK. V shed 1 base and J shed 6 bases, with 16 bases lying between them. The CDR3 DNA sequence: TGTGCCAGCAGCCAAGGAACGATTAGGGGTCGCGAGCAGTACTTC. This sequence encodes CASSQGTIRGREQYF.

The table lists this clonotype with many counts. The V and J genes are TRBV6-1 and TRBJ1-5, with D maybe TRBD1 (5 bases). CDR3 size: 14 residues. Germline assignment: CDR1 MNHNS and CDR2 SASEGT. The V end was cut by 4 bases, the J end by 5 bases, with 12 bases between. CDR3 in DNA: TGTGCCAGCAGTGGCCGGGACGGATATCAGCCCCAGCATTTT. Amino acids: CASSGRDGYQPQHF.

This chain uses TRBV6-2 or TRBV6-3 with TRBJ1-1; 9 bases line up with TRBD1. V gave up 3 bases and J gave up 3 bases; unmatched junction bases: 2. The CDR3 covers 14 residues. The germline V gene encodes CDR1 MNHEY and CDR2 SVGEGT. The CDR3 DNA reads as TGTGCCAGCAGTTATACAGGGGGCTACACTGAAGCTTTCTTT. This sequence encodes CASSYTGGYTEAFF.

The chain employs TRBV30 and TRBJ2-2; 14 bases are a match to TRBD2. The germline V gene has CDR1 GTSNPN and CDR2 SVGIG (reference sequence). After removal of 2 bases from V and 16 bases from J, the junction contained 9 bases not matched to a gene. The CDR3 loop spans 14 amino acids. This chain's CDR3 is CAWSRLAGGPVRFF. CDR3 nucleotides: TGTGCCTGGAGTAGACTAGCGGGGGGGCCAGTGCGGTTTTTT.

V usage is TRBV6-5 and J usage is TRBJ1-4; D perhaps matches TRBD1 (6 bases). CDR3 length equals 14 residues. CDR1 is MNHEY and CDR2 is SVGAGI in the germline V gene. Trimming cost V 2 bases and J 8 bases, with 12 bases left between them. This CDR3 is CASSYGGAKEKLFF. The CDR3 DNA sequence: TGTGCCAGCAGTTACGGGGGGGCCAAGGAAAAACTGTTTTTT.

This clonotype occurred a few times. V usage is TRBV4-3 and J usage is TRBJ2-5; D perhaps matches TRBD2 (7 bases). Germline-derived CDR1 and CDR2 are LGHNA and YSLEER. V shed 1 base and J shed 3 bases, with 15 bases lying between them. The CDR3 extends over 16 amino acids. CDR3: CASSQGGGAGEETQYF. In DNA, the CDR3 is TGCGCCAGCAGCCAAGGAGGGGGGGCGGGAGAAGAGACCCAGTACTTC.

This clonotype has only a few counts. J is TRBJ1-5 and V is TRBV12-3 or TRBV12-4; possible D gene TRBD1, 6 bases. This CDR3 contains 16 residues. V was cut by 6 bases and J by 2 bases, with 17 bases left in between. The CDR3: CASSSSEAGGNQPQHF. DNA for the CDR3: TGTGCCAGCAGCTCCTCTGAGGCAGGGGGCAATCAGCCCCAGCATTTT.

This clonotype was picked up many times. The chain is built from TRBV30 and TRBJ2-3, with D unresolved. The CDR3 is 11 residues long. Trimming stripped 4 bases from V and 4 bases from J, with 6 bases between. The germline CDR1 and CDR2 sequences are GTSNPN and SVGIG (reference sequence). CDR3: CAWTTADTQYF. The DNA for the CDR3 is TGTGCCTGGACGACGGCAGATACGCAGTATTTT.

This clonotype was observed at least ten times. The chain uses TRBV30 and TRBJ2-3; maybe TRBD2 (6 bases). V was cut by 1 base and J by 3 bases, with 14 bases left in between. The CDR3 spans 15 residues. The germline gives CDR1 GTSNPN, CDR2 SVGIG (reference sequence). The CDR3: CAWSETGVGTDTQYF. The CDR3 DNA reads TGTGCCTGGAGTGAGACGGGGGTAGGGACAGATACGCAGTATTTT.

Only a few counts were recorded for this clonotype. The chain combines TRBV6-1 with TRBJ2-7, with 8 nucleotides matching TRBD1. Germline V gene lookup returns CDR1 MNHNS and CDR2 SASEGT. This CDR3 is 14 amino acids long. The trim removed 5 bases at V and 5 bases at J, leaving 8 bases unmatched. The CDR3 here is CASSYTGGRDEQYF. In DNA, the CDR3 is TGTGCCAGCAGTTATACAGGGGGTCGGGACGAGCAGTACTTC.

This sequence joins TRBV29-1 and TRBJ1-1, with D unclear. Germline CDR1 is SQVTM and CDR2 is ANQGSEA. CDR3 length: 13 residues. V dropped 3 bases and J dropped 13 bases, with 21 bases sitting between them. The CDR3 here is CSVDFTEREEDFF. The CDR3 DNA reads TGCAGCGTTGACTTCACAGAAAGGGAAGAGGATTTCTTT.

This clonotype has only a few counts. The J gene is TRBJ2-1, the V gene TRBV13; tentative D call: TRBD2 (6 bases). The CDR3 loop spans 18 amino acids. V shed 3 bases and J shed 0 bases, with 18 bases lying between them. CDR1 is PRHDT, CDR2 FYEKMQ, per germline (reference sequence). CDR3 DNA: TGTGCCAGCAGCTTCACTATTTTTAGCGGAAGCTCCTACAATGAGCAGTTCTTC. Protein sequence: CASSFTIFSGSSYNEQFF.

The sample holds many counts of this clonotype. The chain combines TRBV2 with TRBJ2-5; 10 bases map to TRBD2. Germline V gene data show CDR1 as SNHLY and CDR2 as FYNNEI. J lost 3 bases, V lost 5 bases, and 3 bases had no gene match. There are 14 residues in the CDR3. CDR3: CASSRTSGKETQYF. CDR3 sequence (DNA): TGTGCCAGCAGTAGGACTAGCGGAAAAGAGACCCAGTACTTC.

This clonotype was counted many times. DNA for the CDR3: TGCGCCAGCAGACCACCGGGACTAGCATTGCCAGATACGCAGTATTTT. Translated: CASRPPGLALPDTQYF. The chain has TRBV5-1 and TRBJ2-3; 9 bases agree with TRBD2. This CDR3 is built from 16 residues. Germline lookup yields CDR1 SGHRS and CDR2 YFSETQ. V was pared by 5 bases and J by 4 bases, with 11 bases of the junction left unmatched.

This clonotype came up a few times. The chain couples TRBV5-5 to TRBJ2-7, with D possibly TRBD2 on 6 matching bases. The CDR3 spans 13 residues. Trimming removed 0 bases at V and 6 bases at J, with 10 bases between. Germline V gives CDR1 SGHKS, CDR2 YYEKEE (reference sequence). Here the CDR3 DNA reads TGTGCCAGCAGCTTGGGGTCGGGGGTCGAGCAGTACTTC. Encoded protein: CASSLGSGVEQYF. The full variable domain, rest sourced from reference TRBV5-5 and TRBJ2-7, is DAGVTQSPTHLIKTRGQQVTLRCSPISGHKSVSWYQQVLGQGPQFIFQYYEKEERGRGNFPDRFSARQFPNYSSELNVNALLLGDSALYLCASSLGSGVEQYFGPGTRLTVT.

This clonotype occurred many times. The chain employs TRBV7-2 and TRBJ1-1, with D unresolved. CDR3 size: 11 residues. V was pared by 1 base and J by 11 bases, with 8 bases between. Germline-derived CDR1 and CDR2 are SGHTA and FQGNSA. CDR3: CASSLGWRAFF. In nucleotides, the CDR3 is TGTGCCAGCAGCTTAGGGTGGCGGGCTTTCTTT.

The V call is TRBV6-2 or TRBV6-3, the J call TRBJ1-1; D possibly corresponds to TRBD1 (5 bases). Trimming removed 6 bases at V and 5 bases at J, with 13 bases between. Germline V gene sequence: CDR1 MNHEY, CDR2 SVGEGT. CDR3 length: 13 amino acids. CDR3 nucleotide sequence: TGTGCCAGCAGCAAAGACAGCAGGACTGAAGCTTTCTTT. Translating it yields CASSKDSRTEAFF.

The V call is TRBV7-9, the J call TRBJ2-5; 11 bases fit TRBD2. This CDR3 spans 19 amino acids. Germline assignment: CDR1 SEHNR and CDR2 FQNEAQ (reference sequence). V was clipped by 6 bases and J by 0 bases; unmatched bases: 15. The CDR3 protein is CASRHPSRLLAGDQETQYF. CDR3 in DNA: TGTGCCAGCAGGCATCCTTCGAGGCTACTAGCGGGGGACCAAGAGACCCAGTACTTC.

This clonotype was seen repeatedly, ten times or more. The J gene is TRBJ2-7, the V gene TRBV5-1, with TRBD1 matching over 8 bases. The CDR3 has 15 amino acids. From germline, CDR1 is SGHRS and CDR2 YFSETQ. J gave up 5 bases and V 3 bases, and 10 bases lay outside the gene matches. Here the CDR3 DNA reads TGCGCCAGCAGCTCCATAGGACAGGGACCCCACGAGCAGTACTTC. It encodes CASSSIGQGPHEQYF.

This clonotype showed up just a few times. This rearrangement joins TRBV19 to TRBJ2-2; a possible D gene is TRBD2 (5 bases). Trimming shortened V by 0 bases and J by 5 bases, and 10 bases separated the two germline ends. Germline CDR1 is LNHDA and CDR2 is SQIVND (reference sequence). This CDR3 is built from 15 residues. CDR3 region: CASSIDPLGTGELFF. For the CDR3, the DNA is TGTGCCAGTAGTATAGACCCACTAGGGACCGGGGAGCTGTTTTTT.

This clonotype was found many times. The chain recombines TRBV30 with TRBJ1-1; TRBD1 might be the D (5 bases). Trimming removed 2 bases from V and 1 base from J, with 5 bases in between. The length of the CDR3 is 12 residues. Germline CDR1 GTSNPN, CDR2 SVGIG (reference sequence). CDR3 sequence reads: CAWSQGNTEAFF. For the CDR3, the DNA is TGTGCCTGGAGTCAGGGGAACACTGAAGCTTTCTTT.

This clonotype was recorded a few times. This chain's CDR3 is CSVRTGYNEQFF. CDR3 in DNA: TGCAGCGTCCGAACGGGATACAATGAGCAGTTCTTC. V usage is TRBV29-1 and J usage is TRBJ2-1; D is perhaps TRBD2 (5 bases). Deletions cut 6 bases from V and 4 bases from J, with 10 bases between. Per the germline V gene, CDR1 is SQVTM and CDR2 is ANQGSEA. CDR3 size: 12 residues.

This clonotype has a count of ten or more. The rearrangement links TRBV2 to TRBJ2-7; perhaps TRBD2 as D (6 bases). Germline CDR1 reads SNHLY; CDR2 reads FYNNEI. The CDR3 is 13 amino acids. V was cut by 3 bases and J by 5 bases, with 11 bases left in between. The CDR3 here is CASSDWGENEQYF. The DNA for the CDR3 is TGTGCCAGCAGTGATTGGGGGGAGAACGAGCAGTACTTC.

This clonotype was seen only once. This chain connects TRBV20-1 to TRBJ2-1, with D perhaps being TRBD1 or TRBD2 (7 bases each). This CDR3 contains 20 residues. Germline CDR1 is DFQATT and CDR2 is SNEGSKA (reference sequence). The germline V and J ends were trimmed by 1 base and 7 bases, with 32 bases remaining between them. The CDR3 nucleotides read TGCAGTGCTAGAGGGGCAGGGGGGGGGGGGGGGGGGGGGGGGTGGAATGAGCAGTTCTTC. It yields the protein CSARGAGGGGGGGGWNEQFF.

The V gene is TRBV7-2, the J gene TRBJ1-1; D unclear. Deletions cut 0 bases from V and 0 bases from J, with 8 bases between. The CDR3 is made up of 15 amino acids. Germline-derived CDR1 and CDR2 are SGHTA and FQGNSA. CDR3 nucleotides: TGTGCCAGCAGCTTAGCCAGTACATTGAACACTGAAGCTTTCTTT. As protein: CASSLASTLNTEAFF.

This clonotype was counted ten times or more. The rearrangement uses TRBV6-2 or TRBV6-3 and TRBJ2-1, with a weak D call TRBD2 (5 bases). The V end lost 8 bases, the J end lost 6 bases, and 14 bases lay between the germline ends. Germline V gives CDR1 MNHEY, CDR2 SVGEGT. The CDR3 loop spans 13 amino acids. In nucleotides, the CDR3 is TGTGCCAGCCGAACCCACGGACTCAATGAGCAGTTCTTC. Translated, it gives CASRTHGLNEQFF.

This clonotype was observed many times. CDR3 DNA: TGTGCCAGCAGTTACCGGCAGAATAGCAATCAGCCCCAGCATTTT. Translated: CASSYRQNSNQPQHF. This chain uses TRBV6-6 with TRBJ1-5; no clear D. The germline CDR1 and CDR2 sequences are MNHNY and SVGAGI (reference sequence). Between the trimmed V and J ends, which lost 2 bases and 0 bases, there was a span of 8 bases. CDR3 length: 15 amino acids.

This clonotype was seen repeatedly, ten times or more. The rearrangement joins TRBV30 to TRBJ1-5; D perhaps matches TRBD1 (5 bases). CDR3 length equals 13 residues. Trimming shortened V by 6 bases and J by 3 bases, and 12 bases separated the two germline ends. Germline V CDR1 and CDR2: GTSNPN, SVGIG (reference sequence). CDR3 DNA: TGTGCCTGTGAGACAGACCCCAATCAGCCCCAGCATTTT. Protein product: CACETDPNQPQHF.

This sequence joins TRBV29-1 and TRBJ2-2, with D hard to call. This CDR3 region has 10 residues. Trimming removed 7 bases at V and 7 bases at J, with 7 bases between. Germline lookup yields CDR1 SQVTM and CDR2 ANQGSEA. This chain's CDR3 is CSALGGELFF. CDR3 nucleotides: TGCAGCGCCCTTGGCGGGGAGCTGTTTTTT.